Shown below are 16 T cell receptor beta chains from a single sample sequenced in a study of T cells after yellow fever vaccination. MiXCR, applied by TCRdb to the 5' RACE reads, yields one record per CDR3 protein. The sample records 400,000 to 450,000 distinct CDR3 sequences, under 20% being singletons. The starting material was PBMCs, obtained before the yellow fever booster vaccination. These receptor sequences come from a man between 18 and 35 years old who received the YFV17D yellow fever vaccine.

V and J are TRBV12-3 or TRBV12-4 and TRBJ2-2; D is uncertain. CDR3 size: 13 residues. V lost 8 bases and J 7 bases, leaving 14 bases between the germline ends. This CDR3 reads CASLQAVDGELFF. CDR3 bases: TGTGCCAGCCTCCAGGCGGTTGACGGGGAGCTGTTTTTT.

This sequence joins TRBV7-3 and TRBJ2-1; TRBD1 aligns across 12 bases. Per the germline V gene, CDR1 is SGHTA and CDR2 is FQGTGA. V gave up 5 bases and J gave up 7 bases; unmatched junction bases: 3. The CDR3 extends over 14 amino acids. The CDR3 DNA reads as TGTGCCAGCAGCCGGGACAGGGGGCGTAATGAGCAGTTCTTC. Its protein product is CASSRDRGRNEQFF.

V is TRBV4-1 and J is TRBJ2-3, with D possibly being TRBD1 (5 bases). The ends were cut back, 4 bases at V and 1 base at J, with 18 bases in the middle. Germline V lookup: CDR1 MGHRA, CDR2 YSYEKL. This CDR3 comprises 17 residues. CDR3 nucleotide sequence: TGCGCCAGCAGCCCCCGTACACCCAGGGAAGGCACAGATACGCAGTATTTT. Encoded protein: CASSPRTPREGTDTQYF.

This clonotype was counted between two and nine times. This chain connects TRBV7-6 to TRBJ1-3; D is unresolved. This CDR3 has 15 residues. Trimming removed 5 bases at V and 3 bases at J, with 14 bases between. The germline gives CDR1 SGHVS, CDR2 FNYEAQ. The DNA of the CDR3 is TGTGCCAGCAGCCTCCGTAGTTGGGTTGGAAACACCATATATTTT. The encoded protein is CASSLRSWVGNTIYF.

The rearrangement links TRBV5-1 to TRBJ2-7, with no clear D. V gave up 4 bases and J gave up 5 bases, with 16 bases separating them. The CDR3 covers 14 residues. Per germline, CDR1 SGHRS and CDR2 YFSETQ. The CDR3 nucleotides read TGCGCCAGCAGCGTAAAAGGACCACCCCACGAGCAGTACGTC. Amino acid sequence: CASSVKGPPHEQYV.

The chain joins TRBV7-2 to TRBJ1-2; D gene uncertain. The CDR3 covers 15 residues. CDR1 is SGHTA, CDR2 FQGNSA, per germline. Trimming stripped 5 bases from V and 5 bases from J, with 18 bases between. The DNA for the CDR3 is TGTGCCAGCAGCAGCCTGGGCGTCAAGAGTTATGGCTACACCTTC. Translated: CASSSLGVKSYGYTF.

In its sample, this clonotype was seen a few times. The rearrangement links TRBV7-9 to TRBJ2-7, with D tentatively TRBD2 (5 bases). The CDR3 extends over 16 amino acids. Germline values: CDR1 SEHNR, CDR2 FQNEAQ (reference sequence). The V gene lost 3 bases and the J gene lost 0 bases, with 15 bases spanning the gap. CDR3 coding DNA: TGTGCCAGCAGCTTTAGTGGAGGCAGAAGCTCCTACGAGCAGTACTTC. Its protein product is CASSFSGGRSSYEQYF.

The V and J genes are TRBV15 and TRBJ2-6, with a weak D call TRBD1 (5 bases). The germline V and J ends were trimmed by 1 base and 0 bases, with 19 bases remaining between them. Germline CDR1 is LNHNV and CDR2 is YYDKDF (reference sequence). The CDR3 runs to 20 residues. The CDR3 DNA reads TGTGCCACCAGCAGAGCCCCTAGGGCAGGGTGGTCCTCTGGGGCCAACGTCCTGACTTTC. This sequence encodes CATSRAPRAGWSSGANVLTF.

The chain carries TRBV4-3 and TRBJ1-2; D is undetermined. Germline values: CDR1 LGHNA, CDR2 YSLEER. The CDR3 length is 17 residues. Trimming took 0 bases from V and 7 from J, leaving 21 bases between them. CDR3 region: CASSQDLGRLWGAGYTF. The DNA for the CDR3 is TGCGCCAGCAGCCAAGATTTAGGCCGGTTGTGGGGAGCTGGCTACACCTTC.

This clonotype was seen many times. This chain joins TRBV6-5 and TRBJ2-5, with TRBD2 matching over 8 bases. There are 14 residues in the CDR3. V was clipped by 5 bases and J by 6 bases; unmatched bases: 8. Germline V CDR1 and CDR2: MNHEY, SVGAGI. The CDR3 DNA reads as TGTGCCAGCAGTCAGATAGCGGGAAAAAAGACCCAGTACTTC. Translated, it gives CASSQIAGKKTQYF.

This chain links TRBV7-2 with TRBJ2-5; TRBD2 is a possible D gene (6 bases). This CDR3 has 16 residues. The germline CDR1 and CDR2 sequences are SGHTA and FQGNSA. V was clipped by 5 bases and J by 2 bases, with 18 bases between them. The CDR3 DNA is TGTGCCAGCAGCCTATTGGGGGGAGAGGTACAAGAGACCCAGTACTTC. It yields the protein CASSLLGGEVQETQYF.

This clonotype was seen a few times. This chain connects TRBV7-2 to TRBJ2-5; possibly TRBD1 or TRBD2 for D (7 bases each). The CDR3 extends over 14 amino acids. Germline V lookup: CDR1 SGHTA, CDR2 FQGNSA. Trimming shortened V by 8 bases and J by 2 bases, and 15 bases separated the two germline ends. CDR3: CASPGGGSQETQYF. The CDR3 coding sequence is TGTGCCAGCCCAGGGGGGGGGTCGCAAGAGACCCAGTACTTC.

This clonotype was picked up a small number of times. CDR3 sequence (DNA): TGTGCCAGCTCACGACCAGGGGATACAGCTAACTATGGCTACACCTTC. Amino acids: CASSRPGDTANYGYTF. This chain joins TRBV18 and TRBJ1-2, with a possible D match to TRBD1 (6 bases). V lost 4 bases and J 0 bases, leaving 15 bases between the germline ends. Germline V gene data show CDR1 as KGHSH and CDR2 as LQKENI. The CDR3 contains 16 residues.

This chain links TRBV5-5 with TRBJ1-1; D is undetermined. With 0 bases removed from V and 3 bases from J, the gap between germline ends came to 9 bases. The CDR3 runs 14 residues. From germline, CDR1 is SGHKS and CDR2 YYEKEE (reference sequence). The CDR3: CASSLGPADTEAFF. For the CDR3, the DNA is TGTGCCAGCAGCTTGGGCCCCGCGGACACTGAAGCTTTCTTT.

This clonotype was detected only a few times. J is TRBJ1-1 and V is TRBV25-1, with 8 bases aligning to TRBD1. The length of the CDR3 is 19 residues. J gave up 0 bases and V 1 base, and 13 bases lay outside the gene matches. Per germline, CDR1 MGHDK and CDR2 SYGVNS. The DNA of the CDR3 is TGTGCCAGCAGTGAATTATATGAGGACAGGGAGGGTCTGAACACTGAAGCTTTCTTT. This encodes CASSELYEDREGLNTEAFF.

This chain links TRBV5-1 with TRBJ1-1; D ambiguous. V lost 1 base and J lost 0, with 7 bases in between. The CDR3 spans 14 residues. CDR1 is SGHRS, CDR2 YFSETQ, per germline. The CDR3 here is CASSLNRMNTEAFF. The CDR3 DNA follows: TGCGCCAGCAGCTTGAACAGAATGAACACTGAAGCTTTCTTT.